This T cell receptor (beta chain) is drawn from a study of blood T cell repertoires in COVID-19. The wider study: Researchers got acute and convalescent COVID-19 samples from the United States, Italy and Spain.

V was pared by 0 bases and J by 5 bases, with 7 bases between. CDR1 is LGHDT and CDR2 is YNNKEL in the germline V gene (reference sequence). The CDR3 covers 14 residues. Original data processing: Amplification with reference gene primers provided the estimates of nucleated cell counts. Generated by immunoSEQ multiplex PCR, the TCRdb table keeps only in-frame clones and is missing some. That table is the source of V, J and clone size, and D and trimming were worked out from the DNA. Counted here are over 150,000 clones, roughly 88% occurring once; the ten biggest clones make up around 6.7%. Seattle's cohort entered during active infection and was followed longitudinally.

The chain carries TRBV3-1 (or the pseudogene TRBV3-2) and TRBJ1-4; D unclear. The sequenced sample consisted of peripheral blood. This TCR was recovered from a woman aged 40 to 55 with COVID-19, enrolled during active disease. The CDR3 here is CASSQDLRNEKLFF. The CDR3 region has the DNA TGTGCCAGCAGCCAAGATCTCAGGAATGAAAAACTGTTTTTT.